One sample yielded the 20 T cell receptor beta chains listed below, sequenced in a study of T cell changes during pregnancy in multiple sclerosis. Sequencing used immunoSEQ multiplex PCR; TCRdb keeps in-frame clones, though not all of them. The sample lists 90,000 to 120,000 clones; 85% to 95% were seen once. The source material was peripheral blood, sampled in the third trimester of pregnancy. The receptors were gathered from a female donor in good health, enrolled as a control in a pregnancy study.

The chain uses TRBV7-2 and TRBJ2-7, with TRBD2 identical over 9 bases. After removal of 5 bases from V and 2 bases from J, the junction contained 10 bases not matched to a gene. Germline V gene data show CDR1 as SGHTA and CDR2 as FQGNSA. The CDR3 extends over 16 amino acids. For the CDR3, the DNA is TGTGCCAGCAGCGCCCGGGGAGCGGGGGGCACCTACGAGCAGTACTTC. Translated: CASSARGAGGTYEQYF.

The chain employs TRBV7-9 and TRBJ1-5, with no clear D. V shed 1 base and J shed 3 bases, with 4 bases lying between them. The CDR3 length is 13 residues. Germline CDR1 SEHNR, CDR2 FQNEAQ (reference sequence). The CDR3 sequence: CASSLDTNQPQHF. For the CDR3, the DNA is TGTGCCAGCAGCTTAGACACCAATCAGCCCCAGCATTTT.

The J gene is TRBJ2-1, the V gene TRBV7-9; D gene uncertain. The CDR3 length is 11 residues. Germline assignment: CDR1 SEHNR and CDR2 FQNEAQ (reference sequence). The V gene lost 3 bases and the J gene lost 8 bases, with 5 bases spanning the gap. CDR3 amino acids: CASSFLYEQFF. CDR3 in DNA: TGTGCCAGCAGCTTCTTGTATGAGCAGTTCTTC.

This clone appeared a single time. The V gene is TRBV7-2, the J gene TRBJ2-3; 9 bases fit TRBD2. CDR1 and CDR2 from the germline V gene are SGHTA and FQGNSA. J lost 4 bases, V lost 1 base, and 0 bases had no gene match. The CDR3 extends over 14 amino acids. CDR3 nucleotides: TGTGCCAGCAGCTTAGGCGGGGGGGCAGATACGCAGTATTTT. Amino acids: CASSLGGGADTQYF.

The rearrangement joins TRBV18 to TRBJ2-7; 9 bases match TRBD2. The ends lost 4 bases at V and 4 bases at J; junction bases unmatched: 8. CDR1 KGHSH and CDR2 LQKENI come from the germline V gene. The CDR3 contains 15 residues. CDR3 sequence (DNA): TGTGCCAGCTCACAACAGCCGGGACTAGCTTACGAGCAGTACTTC. The encoded protein is CASSQQPGLAYEQYF.

This clone was picked up a small number of times. The V and J genes are TRBV19 and TRBJ1-1; D perhaps matches TRBD1 (6 bases). CDR3 length: 13 residues. Germline V gene lookup returns CDR1 LNHDA and CDR2 SQIVND (reference sequence). V was cut by 10 bases and J by 5 bases, with 17 bases left in between. For the CDR3, the DNA is TGTGCCACCACCCAGGGGAGCAATACTGAAGCTTTCTTT. Its translation is CATTQGSNTEAFF.

J is TRBJ1-2 and V is TRBV25-1; 8 positions agree with TRBD1. This CDR3 contains 15 residues. V lost 3 bases and J lost 2; bases outside the gene matches: 5. Germline V gene sequence: CDR1 MGHDK, CDR2 SYGVNS. The DNA for the CDR3 is TGTGCCAGCAGTGAGACAGGGGTGCGAAACTATGGCTACACCTTC. This gives the protein CASSETGVRNYGYTF.

Written as DNA, the CDR3 is TGCAGCGTTGGCCCAGGGGGCAACACCGGGGAGCTGTTTTTT. Translation gives CSVGPGGNTGELFF. The V call is TRBV29-1, the J call TRBJ2-2; 8 positions agree with TRBD1. CDR1 and CDR2 (germline): SQVTM, ANQGSEA. Germline trimming cut 4 bases from V and 2 bases from J; bases unmatched to any gene: 3. CDR3 size: 14 residues.

V is TRBV14 and J is TRBJ1-1, with a possible D match to TRBD1 (5 bases). The CDR3 contains 15 residues. Deletions cut 4 bases from V and 10 bases from J, with 22 bases between. Germline loops: CDR1 SGHDN, CDR2 FVKESK. The CDR3 sequence: CASSPPLGGSRGAFF. The CDR3 DNA follows: TGTGCCAGCAGCCCCCCCCTCGGGGGGTCAAGGGGAGCTTTCTTT.

This chain links TRBV5-1 with TRBJ1-4; D may be TRBD1 (6 bases). V was clipped by 6 bases and J by 8 bases, with 20 bases between them. The CDR3 has 15 amino acids. Germline V lookup: CDR1 SGHRS, CDR2 YFSETQ. The CDR3 spells CASTRGGPSGEKLFF. The CDR3 DNA reads TGCGCCAGCACCCGCGGGGGGCCGAGTGGAGAAAAACTGTTTTTT.

This clone appeared once. The V and J genes are TRBV21-1 and TRBJ2-2; TRBD1, the table's D call, was not compared with the DNA. TRBV21-1 is labeled a pseudogene. This CDR3 contains 15 residues. In DNA, the CDR3 is TGTGCCAGCAGCAAAGTAGACAGGAGCACCGGGGAGCTGTTTTTT. It codes for CASSKVDRSTGELFF.

The chain uses TRBV27 and TRBJ1-5, with 8 nucleotides matching TRBD1. Losses at the gene ends were 3 bases for V and 3 bases for J; bases not matched to a gene: 4. The CDR3 contains 15 residues. In germline, CDR1 is MNHEY, CDR2 SMNVEV (reference sequence). The CDR3 sequence is CASSFGTGDNQPQHF. The CDR3 nucleotides are TGTGCCAGCAGTTTTGGGACAGGTGACAATCAGCCCCAGCATTTT.

The V gene is TRBV30, the J gene TRBJ2-7; D gene ambiguous. The V gene's germline CDR1 is GTSNPN and CDR2 SVGIG (reference sequence). With 2 bases removed from V and 6 bases from J, the gap between germline ends came to 17 bases. This CDR3 spans 14 amino acids. The CDR3 DNA reads TGTGCCTGGAGTAAGGCAGGTCCCCCGCTCGAGCAGTACTTC. This encodes CAWSKAGPPLEQYF.

This sequence joins TRBV9 and TRBJ2-7, with TRBD1 identical over 7 bases. Germline CDR1 and CDR2: SGDLS and YYNGEE. The length of the CDR3 is 15 residues. V dropped 3 bases and J dropped 5; count of bases not matched to a gene: 11. The CDR3 spells CASSAQTGAGDEQYF. CDR3 in DNA: TGTGCCAGCAGCGCCCAAACAGGGGCCGGGGACGAGCAGTACTTC.

The CDR3 spells CASSQGSAGELFF. In nucleotides, the CDR3 is TGTGCCAGCAGCCAGGGTTCGGCCGGGGAGCTGTTTTTT. The chain couples TRBV11-2 to TRBJ2-2, with a tentative D call TRBD1 (5 bases). The germline CDR1 and CDR2 sequences are SGHAT and FQNNGV. V lost 5 bases and J lost 6, with 10 bases in between. The CDR3 runs 13 residues.

J is TRBJ2-5 and V is TRBV10-3; tentatively, D is TRBD2 (5 bases). Trimming pared 8 bases from V and 2 bases from J, leaving 15 bases between. Germline values: CDR1 ENHRY, CDR2 SYGVKD. The CDR3 runs to 14 residues. The CDR3 is CAIRPGREQETQYF. CDR3 nucleotide sequence: TGTGCCATCCGCCCAGGACGGGAACAAGAGACCCAGTACTTC.

This clone showed up just once. The chain couples TRBV7-6 to TRBJ2-1, with 12 bases matching TRBD2. In germline, CDR1 is SGHVS, CDR2 FNYEAQ. The CDR3 is made up of 15 amino acids. V shed 2 bases, J shed 8 bases, and the junction held 4 bases outside the gene matches. The CDR3 sequence is CASSLLAGGLDEQFF. In DNA form, the CDR3 reads TGTGCCAGCAGCTTACTAGCGGGGGGGCTCGATGAGCAGTTCTTC.

This chain uses TRBV29-1 with TRBJ2-5; 12 bases map to TRBD2. The germline V gene has CDR1 SQVTM and CDR2 ANQGSEA. V lost 4 bases and J lost 9; bases outside the gene matches: 9. The CDR3 has 14 residues. The CDR3 loop is CSVGPSGGAEAQYF. The CDR3 nucleotides are TGCAGCGTTGGTCCTAGCGGGGGGGCCGAGGCCCAGTACTTC. Full variable domain (missing parts from reference TRBV29-1 and TRBJ2-5): SAVISQKPSRDICQRGTSLTIQCQVDSQVTMMFWYRQQPGQSLTLIATANQGSEATYESGFVIDKFPISRPNLTFSTLTVSNMSPEDSSIYLCSVGPSGGAEAQYFGPGTRLLVL.

This rearrangement joins TRBV6-5 to TRBJ2-7, with D possibly TRBD2 on 6 matching bases. The CDR3 contains 14 residues. The V end lost 6 bases, the J end lost 1 base, and 13 bases lay between the germline ends. Germline V lookup: CDR1 MNHEY, CDR2 SVGAGI. CDR3: CASSLRGGSYEQYF. The CDR3 DNA is TGTGCCAGCAGCCTCCGGGGAGGTTCCTACGAGCAGTACTTC.

Remarks on this clone: The same CDR3 also results from other DNA sequences found in this sample. The chain employs TRBV30 and TRBJ1-1; the D gene is possibly TRBD1 (6 bases). CDR1 and CDR2 from the germline V gene are GTSNPN and SVGIG (reference sequence). This CDR3 has 14 residues. V was trimmed by 0 bases and J by 0 bases, leaving 8 bases between them. CDR3 bases: TGTGCCTGGAGTGTAGGACAGTTGAACACTGAAGCTTTCTTT. Encoded protein: CAWSVGQLNTEAFF.